This is a list of T cell receptor beta chains from one sample in a study of blood T cell repertoires in COVID-19. Data came from immunoSEQ multiplex PCR; TCRdb stores just in-frame clones and leaves some out. The table has roughly 68,000 clones, approximately 86% seen once. Sequencing was performed on peripheral blood. All receptors come from a man older than 75 with active COVID-19. Both conserved end residues are part of each CDR3. The listing skips clone size in some rows; elsewhere it reads once, few, many or a size class.

clone_size,v_call,j_call,cdr3_length,cdr3_aa
-,TRBV4-2,TRBJ1-4,17,CASSQTTSGTGDEKLFF
-,TRBV2,TRBJ1-3,16,CASSWDRGSSGNTIYF
-,TRBV6-5,TRBJ2-7,15,CASSYRDRGSDEQYF
-,TRBV27,TRBJ2-6,17,CASSLKGGGSGANVLTF
-,TRBV5-5,TRBJ2-3,18,CASSFPPGQGASTDTQYF
-,TRBV28,TRBJ1-1,15,CASSVRTVGYTEAFF
-,TRBV6-2/TRBV6-3,TRBJ2-2,15,CASSLLSPNTGELFF
-,TRBV27,TRBJ2-7,14,CASSLSRVPYEQYF
-,TRBV3-1/TRBV3-2,TRBJ2-3,15,CASSQQAGFEDTQYF
-,TRBV6-5,TRBJ1-5,14,CASSPDRGSQPQHF
-,TRBV5-5,TRBJ2-7,15,CASSLRYGFMVEQYF
-,TRBV27,TRBJ2-3,16,CASSSIAGAVPNTQYF
-,TRBV6-5,TRBJ2-1,13,CASRIPPNSEQFF
few,TRBV7-7,TRBJ2-2,14,CASSLTGSTGELFF
-,TRBV6-1,TRBJ1-2,16,CASSEAAGRVVSGYTF
few,TRBV7-2,TRBJ2-3,19,CASSLVSGLRGSRTDTQYF
-,TRBV7-6,TRBJ2-1,15,CASSPRTGDGNEQFF
-,TRBV27,TRBJ1-5,15,CASRPMGTGDQPQHF
once,TRBV5-6,TRBJ1-4,15,CASSHLGTGNEKLFF
-,TRBV6-2/TRBV6-3,TRBJ2-3,15,CASSWGFKSTDTQYF
-,TRBV7-8,TRBJ1-2,13,CASTRDPTYGYTF
-,TRBV11-1,TRBJ2-2,14,CASSSFSYTGELFF
-,TRBV5-4,TRBJ2-3,16,CASSLRRLASTDTQYF
-,TRBV25-1,TRBJ1-4,15,CASADITLRGEKLFF
-,TRBV5-1,TRBJ2-2,15,CASSPRTGSTGELFF
-,TRBV7-2,TRBJ2-4,16,CASSLVSSGAKNIQYF
-,TRBV19,TRBJ1-5,16,CASSILGTGRNNPQHF
-,TRBV7-9,TRBJ2-7,13,CAVGTSGSYEQYF
-,TRBV7-2,TRBJ2-7,15,CASSLGWGRAGEQYF